A single sample gave rise to the 18 T cell receptor beta chains below, sequenced in a study of shared clonotypes between healthy human individuals. Measured with immunoSEQ multiplex PCR; TCRdb has only the in-frame clones, and not every one. The sample holds about 450,000 clones, around 75% seen once. Sequencing used PBMCs. All receptors derive from a woman between 40 and 50 years old in good health. Some clones in this sample may be carry-over from other donors' samples.

This sequence joins TRBV21-1 and TRBJ1-1. TRBV21-1 constitutes a pseudogene. The CDR3 is 16 residues long. The DNA of the CDR3 is TGTGCCAGCAGCAAAGAAGGCGCTACCATGAACACTGAAGCTTTCTTT. This codes for CASSKEGATMNTEAFF.

The J gene is TRBJ2-7, the V gene TRBV19; TRBD2 is a possible D gene (6 bases). The CDR3 is 14 amino acids. Germline-derived CDR1 and CDR2 are LNHDA and SQIVND (reference sequence). V lost 4 bases to trimming and J lost 2 bases, with 12 bases between them. CDR3 residues: CASSKFSGTYEQYF. The CDR3 DNA is TGTGCCAGTAGTAAGTTTAGCGGCACCTACGAGCAGTACTTC.

The rearrangement links TRBV6-5 to TRBJ1-1; TRBD1 agrees at 8 bases. V shed 6 bases, J shed 10 bases, and the junction held 10 bases outside the gene matches. This CDR3 contains 13 residues. Germline assignment: CDR1 MNHEY and CDR2 SVGAGI. CDR3 sequence (DNA): TGTGCCAGCAGCCACCCCGGGACAGGAGGAGCTTTCTTT. It encodes CASSHPGTGGAFF.

The CDR3 nucleotides are TGTGCCAGCAGCTTGCCAAACTATGGCTACACCTTC. It translates to CASSLPNYGYTF. V gene TRBV5-6 combines with J gene TRBJ1-2; no clear D. The CDR3 is 12 amino acids. Germline V lookup: CDR1 SGHDT, CDR2 YYEEEE. The V and J ends lost 1 base and 2 bases respectively, with 3 bases between them.

This clone was found a few times. The gene calls are TRBV6-4 and TRBJ2-1; 7 bases align to TRBD2. V shed 0 bases and J 6 bases; nucleotides not matched to a gene: 5. The CDR3 spans 15 residues. In germline, CDR1 is MRHNA, CDR2 SNTAGT. The CDR3, as DNA: TGTGCCAGCAGTGACTCTGCGGGACTAAGCAATGAGCAGTTCTTC. Encoded protein: CASSDSAGLSNEQFF.

This chain joins TRBV11-2 and TRBJ2-7; 13 nucleotides agree with TRBD2. Per germline, CDR1 SGHAT and CDR2 FQNNGV. The CDR3 is made up of 12 amino acids. J gave up 11 bases and V 4 bases, and 2 bases lay outside the gene matches. CDR3 coding DNA: TGTGCCAGCAGCTCTGGGACTAGCGGGGAGTACTTC. This codes for CASSSGTSGEYF.

This clone has only one observation. The CDR3 DNA reads TGTGCCAGCAGTTTCCGGACAGGGAATGGCTACACCTTC. Translated, it gives CASSFRTGNGYTF. The V call is TRBV28, the J call TRBJ1-2; TRBD1 agrees at 8 bases. CDR3 size: 13 residues. V was clipped by 3 bases and J by 6 bases; unmatched bases: 3. The germline gives CDR1 MDHEN, CDR2 SYDVKM.

This chain links TRBV30 with TRBJ2-5; D perhaps matches TRBD1 (5 bases). CDR1 and CDR2 from the germline V gene are GTSNPN and SVGIG (reference sequence). Trimming removed 2 bases from V and 7 bases from J, with 17 bases in between. The CDR3 runs to 14 residues. The CDR3 reads CAWSMSLTQGTQYF. In DNA form, the CDR3 reads TGTGCCTGGAGTATGAGTCTCACTCAGGGGACCCAGTACTTC. Filled out from reference TRBV30 and TRBJ2-5, the complete variable domain reads SQTIHQWPATLVQPVGSPLSLECTVEGTSNPNLYWYRQAAGRGLQLLFYSVGIGQISSEVPQNLSASRPQDRQFILSSKKLLLSDSGFYLCAWSMSLTQGTQYFGPGTRLLVL.

The chain links TRBV30 to TRBJ1-5; D unresolved. CDR1 and CDR2 from the germline V gene are GTSNPN and SVGIG (reference sequence). The CDR3 totals 13 residues. Trimming removed 2 bases from V and 0 bases from J, with 5 bases in between. The CDR3 here is CAWSPDSNQPQHF. CDR3 nucleotide sequence: TGTGCCTGGAGTCCAGATAGCAATCAGCCCCAGCATTTT.

V is TRBV19 and J is TRBJ1-1; the match to TRBD1 covers 7 bases. V lost 1 base, J lost 0 bases, and 2 bases stayed unmatched. Germline CDR1 LNHDA, CDR2 SQIVND (reference sequence). The CDR3 runs 15 residues. The CDR3 loop is CASSIVTGMNTEAFF. The CDR3 DNA follows: TGTGCCAGTAGTATAGTGACAGGGATGAACACTGAAGCTTTCTTT.

This chain links TRBV19 with TRBJ1-2; D not resolved. V was clipped by 8 bases and J by 0 bases, with 28 bases between them. This CDR3 spans 19 amino acids. Germline CDR1 and CDR2: LNHDA and SQIVND (reference sequence). Written as DNA, the CDR3 is TGTGCCAGTGGAAGGGCGAGAGGGCAGGCCACACCAGCTAACTATGGCTACACCTTC. Its translation is CASGRARGQATPANYGYTF. The full variable domain, completed using reference TRBV19 and TRBJ1-2, is DGGITQSPKYLFRKEGQNVTLSCEQNLNHDAMYWYRQDPGQGLRLIYYSQIVNDFQKGDIAEGYSVSREKKESFPLTVTSAQKNPTAFYLCASGRARGQATPANYGYTFGSGTRLTVV.

This clone was counted a single time. The chain uses TRBV19 and TRBJ2-3; the match to TRBD2 covers 7 bases. Germline CDR1 LNHDA, CDR2 SQIVND (reference sequence). The trim removed 4 bases at V and 0 bases at J, leaving 4 bases unmatched. The CDR3 sequence is 15 residues long. The CDR3 sequence is CASSNFGRSTDTQYF. DNA of the CDR3: TGTGCCAGTAGTAACTTCGGGAGGAGCACAGATACGCAGTATTTT. Supplemented by reference TRBV19 and TRBJ2-3, the full variable domain reads DGGITQSPKYLFRKEGQNVTLSCEQNLNHDAMYWYRQDPGQGLRLIYYSQIVNDFQKGDIAEGYSVSREKKESFPLTVTSAQKNPTAFYLCASSNFGRSTDTQYFGPGTRLTVL.

The V and J genes are TRBV6-5 and TRBJ1-2; a possible D gene is TRBD1 (6 bases). V was cut by 0 bases and J by 5 bases, with 10 bases left in between. Germline V gene sequence: CDR1 MNHEY, CDR2 SVGAGI. The CDR3 totals 14 residues. CDR3: CASSYSQGGYGYTF. The CDR3 nucleotides are TGTGCCAGCAGTTACTCACAGGGAGGATATGGCTACACCTTC.

The rearrangement joins TRBV30 to TRBJ2-7; weak D call: TRBD2 (5 bases). In germline, CDR1 is GTSNPN, CDR2 SVGIG (reference sequence). The length of the CDR3 is 13 residues. Deletions cut 0 bases from V and 0 bases from J, with 6 bases between. As DNA, the CDR3 is TGTGCCTGGAGTGTGAGCGGCTCCTACGAGCAGTACTTC. It encodes CAWSVSGSYEQYF.

The chain is built from TRBV18 and TRBJ2-7, with 7 bases lining up with TRBD1. CDR1 is KGHSH and CDR2 is LQKENI in the germline V gene. V lost 3 bases and J lost 5; bases outside the gene matches: 10. The length of the CDR3 is 15 residues. CDR3 bases: TGTGCCAGCTCACCGACTGCTCAGGGGGAACACGAGCAGTACTTC. Translated: CASSPTAQGEHEQYF.

The V gene is TRBV5-8, the J gene TRBJ2-1; TRBD1 aligns across 8 bases. CDR1 and CDR2 (germline): SGHTS, YDEGEE. The CDR3 totals 15 residues. With V trimmed by 4 bases and J by 1 base, 4 bases remained unmatched. The CDR3 sequence is CASSAGQGSYNEQFF. DNA for the CDR3: TGTGCCAGCAGCGCCGGACAGGGATCCTACAATGAGCAGTTCTTC.

The chain employs TRBV10-1 and TRBJ2-7; D gene ambiguous. The ends were cut back, 3 bases at V and 1 base at J, with 10 bases in the middle. This CDR3 comprises 14 residues. Germline loops: CDR1 WNHNN, CDR2 SYGVQD (reference sequence). CDR3 bases: TGCGCCAGCAGTGAACCGGAAGGGTCCTACGAGCAGTACTTC. Translated, it gives CASSEPEGSYEQYF.

The rearrangement joins TRBV7-2 to TRBJ2-5; 7 bases align to TRBD2. J lost 1 base, V lost 4 bases, and 3 bases had no gene match. The germline V gene encodes CDR1 SGHTA and CDR2 FQGNSA. The CDR3 is 14 amino acids. The CDR3: CASSSRLAQETQYF. The DNA of the CDR3 is TGTGCCAGCAGCTCTCGACTAGCCCAAGAGACCCAGTACTTC.